The 4 T cell receptor beta chains listed next were all sequenced from one sample in a study of blood T cell repertoires in COVID-19. Method: immunoSEQ multiplex PCR; TCRdb's copy keeps in-frame clones and lacks some. This sample has about 210,000 clones, with roughly 90% found just once. Sequenced material: PBMCs or T cells enriched from blood (not recorded which). The receptors come from a man aged 18 to 29 with acute COVID-19.

This clone has more than one count but fewer than ten. This sequence joins TRBV7-3 and TRBJ2-7; D is possibly TRBD1 (5 bases). Germline-derived CDR1 and CDR2 are SGHTA and FQGTGA. CDR3 size: 13 residues. V shed 5 bases and J shed 5 bases, with 13 bases lying between them. The CDR3 nucleotides read TGTGCCAGCAGCAAGACAGTATCGGACGAGCAGTACTTC. This translates into CASSKTVSDEQYF. Filled out from reference TRBV7-3 and TRBJ2-7, the complete variable domain reads GAGVSQTPSNKVTEKGKYVELRCDPISGHTALYWYRQSLGQGPEFLIYFQGTGAADDSGLPNDRFFAVRPEGSVSTLKIQRTERGDSAVYLCASSKTVSDEQYFGPGTRLTVT.

The chain combines TRBV28 with TRBJ2-2; D gene uncertain. V lost 8 bases and J 4 bases, leaving 8 bases between the germline ends. The CDR3 totals 12 residues. Germline V gene sequence: CDR1 MDHEN, CDR2 SYDVKM. DNA of the CDR3: TGTGCCAGCCGAATGGCCACCGGGGAGCTGTTTTTT. Its protein product is CASRMATGELFF.

The chain employs TRBV5-4 and TRBJ1-4, with D perhaps TRBD1 (6 bases). Germline V gene lookup returns CDR1 SGHNT and CDR2 YYREEE (reference sequence). Trimming took 0 bases from V and 3 from J, leaving 6 bases between them. This CDR3 is built from 14 residues. CDR3 sequence: CASSLDRANEKLFF. CDR3 coding DNA: TGTGCCAGCAGCTTGGACAGGGCTAATGAAAAACTGTTTTTT.

V is TRBV4-3 and J is TRBJ1-5; tentative D call: TRBD1 (6 bases). The CDR3 is made up of 16 amino acids. V dropped 2 bases and J dropped 5 bases, with 16 bases sitting between them. The V gene's germline CDR1 is LGHNA and CDR2 YSLEER. The CDR3 coding sequence is TGCGCCAGCAGCCAATACCGGGGGGCAGTTTATCAGCCCCAGCATTTT. It codes for CASSQYRGAVYQPQHF.